This TCR beta chain was identified during a study of blood T cell repertoires in COVID-19. V shed 4 bases and J shed 0 bases, with 12 bases lying between them. The germline V gene encodes CDR1 GTSNPN and CDR2 SVGIG (reference sequence). CDR3 length equals 14 residues. The assay was immunoSEQ multiplex PCR, and TCRdb's table has in-frame clones only and misses some. The profile covers under 150,000 clones, with around 87% appearing a single time and 1.2% taken by the ten largest. This clone showed up just a few times. Sequenced material: PBMCs or T cells enriched from blood (not recorded which). This chain connects TRBV30 to TRBJ1-1; D call uncertain. The TCR comes from a woman in her 30s with acute COVID-19. As DNA, the CDR3 is TGTGCCTGGATACGCGGGAACATGAACACTGAAGCTTTCTTT. This gives the protein CAWIRGNMNTEAFF.